The T cell receptor (beta chain) under discussion was sequenced for a study of T cell responses to AZD1222 COVID-19 vaccine. Study observations and caveats: Baseline seropositivity occurred in only 5 to 7 AZD1222 recipients.

As to this clone: As yet, its antigen is unknown.

Data came from immunoSEQ multiplex PCR; TCRdb stores just in-frame clones and leaves some out. The sample records 95,000 to 150,000 clones, over 70% being singletons. Germline V gene sequence: CDR1 KGHDR, CDR2 SFDVKD. The CDR3 runs 15 residues. The V and J ends lost 4 bases and 4 bases, in that order; junction bases with no gene match: 7. This sequence originates from an adult in good health. The input for sequencing was peripheral blood, taken on day 0 of AZD1222 vaccination. This rearrangement joins TRBV24-1 to TRBJ1-2; 8 bases align to TRBD1. The CDR3 reads CATSEAGTGFYGYTF. The DNA for the CDR3 is TGTGCCACCAGTGAGGCCGGGACAGGTTTCTATGGCTACACCTTC.